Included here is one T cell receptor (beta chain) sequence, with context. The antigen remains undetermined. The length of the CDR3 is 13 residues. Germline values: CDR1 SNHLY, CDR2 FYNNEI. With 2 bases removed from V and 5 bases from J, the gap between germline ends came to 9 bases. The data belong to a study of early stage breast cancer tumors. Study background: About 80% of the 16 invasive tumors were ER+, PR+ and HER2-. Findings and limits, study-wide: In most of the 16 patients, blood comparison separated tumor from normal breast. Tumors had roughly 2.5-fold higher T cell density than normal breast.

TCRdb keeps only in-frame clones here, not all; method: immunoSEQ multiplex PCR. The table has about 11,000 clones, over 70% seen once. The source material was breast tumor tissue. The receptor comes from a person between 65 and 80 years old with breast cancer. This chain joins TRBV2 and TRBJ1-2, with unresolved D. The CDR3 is CASSESGSYGYTF. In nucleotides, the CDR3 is TGTGCCAGCAGTGAATCGGGGAGTTATGGCTACACCTTC.